Listed below are T cell receptor beta chains from one sample, sequenced in a study of CD8+ T cells in alopecia areata. The assay was immunoSEQ multiplex PCR, and TCRdb's table has in-frame clones only and misses some. The sample has more than 150,000 clones, around 58% seen once; the top ten hold 10% to 15%. Sequencing used CD8+ T cells sorted from blood, obtained at week 24, from a patient treated with tofacitinib. The receptors here all came from a human donor with alopecia areata. CDR3s include the opening cysteine and the closing phenylalanine or tryptophan. The D gene is left open where the match is weak. Clone size is shown for a subset of rows, as once, few, many or a class of expanded clone.

j_call v_call clone_size d_call cdr3_length cdr3_aa cdr3_nt
TRBJ2-1 TRBV13 NA NA 17 CASSLPSLGASYNEQFF TGTGCCAGCAGCTTACCTTCCTTGGGCGCCAGCTACAATGAGCAGTTCTTC
TRBJ1-4 TRBV11-2 NA TRBD1 15 CASSLRQGFSEKLFF TGTGCCAGCAGCTTAAGACAGGGGTTTTCTGAAAAACTGTTTTTT
TRBJ1-1 TRBV30 NA NA 13 CACTYASNTEAFF TGTGCCTGTACGTATGCGTCGAACACTGAAGCTTTCTTT
TRBJ1-6 TRBV2 NA NA 12 CASTEGNSPLHF TGTGCCAGCACCGAGGGTAATTCACCCCTCCACTTT
TRBJ2-1 TRBV9 few NA 15 CASSVDLSSYNEQFF TGTGCCAGCAGCGTAGATCTGAGCTCCTACAATGAGCAGTTCTTC
TRBJ2-1 TRBV15 NA NA 11 CATGGPNEQFF TGTGCCACCGGGGGGCCCAATGAGCAGTTCTTC
TRBJ1-2 TRBV29-1 NA TRBD1 14 CSTYSGTALYGYTF TGCAGCACCTACTCCGGGACAGCTCTCTATGGCTACACCTTC
TRBJ2-3 TRBV19 NA TRBD1 15 CASSTGTGSTDTQYF TGTGCCAGTAGTACGGGGACAGGGAGCACAGATACGCAGTATTTT
TRBJ2-1 TRBV10-3 NA TRBD1 17 CAISESIRTGPYNEQFF TGTGCCATCAGTGAGTCGATAAGGACAGGCCCCTACAATGAGCAGTTCTTC
TRBJ1-5 TRBV4-1 once NA 15 CASSHRHLGNQPQHF TGCGCCAGCAGCCACCGGCATTTGGGCAATCAGCCCCAGCATTTT
TRBJ1-1 TRBV30 NA NA 12 CAWNRVNTEAFF TGTGCCTGGAACAGGGTGAACACTGAAGCTTTCTTT
TRBJ2-7 TRBV29-1 NA NA 15 CSVSRLVGDQDEQYF TGCAGCGTTTCACGCCTCGTGGGGGATCAGGACGAGCAGTACTTC
TRBJ2-7 TRBV7-9 NA TRBD1 15 CASRLGTGETYEQYF TGTGCCAGCAGACTCGGGACAGGGGAAACCTACGAGCAGTACTTC
TRBJ2-7 TRBV2 NA TRBD1 15 CASSGAGTGGHEQYF TGTGCCAGCAGTGGAGCGGGGACAGGGGGCCACGAGCAGTACTTC
TRBJ2-3 TRBV9 NA NA 15 CASSVARSVTDTQYF TGTGCCAGCAGCGTAGCCAGGTCCGTCACAGATACGCAGTATTTT
TRBJ2-3 TRBV9 NA NA 12 CASSIDKDTQYF TGTGCCAGCAGCATAGACAAAGATACGCAGTATTTT
TRBJ1-5 TRBV2 once NA 14 CASSEGYSNQPQHF TGTGCCAGCAGCGAAGGGTATAGCAATCAGCCCCAGCATTTT